These 16 T cell receptor beta chains came from one sample sequenced in a study of blood T cell repertoires in COVID-19. Produced via immunoSEQ multiplex PCR; TCRdb's table is partial and in-frame only. The data show about 260,000 clones, 75% to 90% seen once. Material for sequencing was peripheral blood. These receptors were obtained from a man aged 25-45 years with active or convalescent COVID-19.

There are a few counts of this clone. This chain joins TRBV19 and TRBJ2-1; 8 positions agree with TRBD1. Germline V gives CDR1 LNHDA, CDR2 SQIVND (reference sequence). J lost 0 bases, V lost 5 bases, and 12 bases had no gene match. The CDR3 is 18 amino acids. In nucleotides, the CDR3 is TGTGCCAGTAGTTACCCGGGACAGGTCGCAGGCTCCTACAATGAGCAGTTCTTC. Amino acid sequence: CASSYPGQVAGSYNEQFF. The full variable domain, completed using reference TRBV19 and TRBJ2-1, is DGGITQSPKYLFRKEGQNVTLSCEQNLNHDAMYWYRQDPGQGLRLIYYSQIVNDFQKGDIAEGYSVSREKKESFPLTVTSAQKNPTAFYLCASSYPGQVAGSYNEQFFGPGTRLTVL.

The chain joins TRBV28 to TRBJ1-3, with a possible D match to TRBD1 (5 bases). Trimming stripped 2 bases from V and 0 bases from J, with 14 bases between. Germline V gene sequence: CDR1 MDHEN, CDR2 SYDVKM. The CDR3 loop spans 17 amino acids. Written as DNA, the CDR3 is TGTGCCAGCAGTTTAACAGGAGAATTAAGCTCTGGAAACACCATATATTTT. This sequence encodes CASSLTGELSSGNTIYF.

This chain links TRBV7-6 with TRBJ2-2; TRBD1 matches 9 bases. This CDR3 region has 16 residues. V was clipped by 5 bases and J by 2 bases; unmatched bases: 6. Germline CDR1 reads SGHVS; CDR2 reads FNYEAQ. CDR3: CASSGSGQGNTGELFF. CDR3 nucleotide sequence: TGTGCCAGCAGCGGCTCGGGACAGGGAAACACCGGGGAGCTGTTTTTT. The variable domain in full, with the rest retrieved from reference TRBV7-6 and TRBJ2-2, is GAGVSQSPRYKVTKRGQDVALRCDPISGHVSLYWYRQALGQGPEFLTYFNYEAQQDKSGLPNDRFSAERPEGSISTLTIQRTEQRDSAMYRCASSGSGQGNTGELFFGEGSRLTVL.

This clone occurred a few times. V is TRBV27 and J is TRBJ2-5; 10 positions agree with TRBD1. The CDR3 loop spans 17 amino acids. Germline CDR1 and CDR2: MNHEY and SMNVEV (reference sequence). V shed 7 bases and J 4 bases; nucleotides not matched to a gene: 15. Written as DNA, the CDR3 is TGTGCCAGCACGAAGTTAGCCGGGACAGGGGTTGGAGAGACCCAGTACTTC. Residues: CASTKLAGTGVGETQYF.

The count of this clone is one. The rearrangement joins TRBV15 to TRBJ2-7; unclear D gene. The CDR3 sequence is 15 residues long. V gave up 0 bases and J gave up 1 base, with 10 bases separating them. Germline V gives CDR1 LNHNV, CDR2 YYDKDF (reference sequence). This chain's CDR3 is CATSRDLGSSYEQYF. The CDR3 DNA follows: TGTGCCACCAGCAGAGATCTAGGCAGTTCCTACGAGCAGTACTTC.

This clone was observed a few times. The chain is built from TRBV4-1 and TRBJ1-6, with a weak D call TRBD1 (5 bases). The V gene's germline CDR1 is MGHRA and CDR2 YSYEKL. This CDR3 is built from 16 residues. Trimming pared 6 bases from V and 6 bases from J, leaving 18 bases between. CDR3 protein: CASRSGAGTVNSPLHF. In DNA form, the CDR3 reads TGCGCCAGCAGAAGCGGGGCAGGGACGGTTAATTCACCCCTCCACTTT.

In DNA, the CDR3 is TGTGCCAGCAGCGTGACAGTTGGCTATGAGGACGAGCAGTACTTC. Protein sequence: CASSVTVGYEDEQYF. V gene TRBV9 combines with J gene TRBJ2-7; D may be TRBD1 (5 bases). Per the germline V gene, CDR1 is SGDLS and CDR2 is YYNGEE. The CDR3 contains 15 residues. V dropped 2 bases and J dropped 5 bases, with 17 bases sitting between them.

The V call is TRBV3-1 (or the pseudogene TRBV3-2), the J call TRBJ2-7; 7 bases fit TRBD1. The CDR3 is made up of 16 amino acids. V was pared by 3 bases and J by 4 bases, with 12 bases of the junction left unmatched. Germline values: CDR1 LGHDT, CDR2 YNNKEL (reference sequence). CDR3 in amino acids: CASSHINDRANYEQYF. DNA of the CDR3: TGTGCCAGCAGCCATATAAATGACAGGGCCAATTACGAGCAGTACTTC.

This chain joins TRBV7-2 and TRBJ2-2; 8 nucleotides agree with TRBD2. CDR3 length: 17 amino acids. Germline V CDR1 and CDR2: SGHTA, FQGNSA. Trimming cost V 6 bases and J 0 bases; bases outside gene matches: 9. The CDR3 DNA follows: TGTGCCAGCAGTCAAACGGGGGGGGCCGCGAACACCGGGGAGCTGTTTTTT. This encodes CASSQTGGAANTGELFF.

The rearrangement uses TRBV3-1 (or the pseudogene TRBV3-2) and TRBJ2-3; TRBD2 aligns across 10 bases. V lost 4 bases and J lost 5; bases outside the gene matches: 9. Germline V gene data show CDR1 as LGHDT and CDR2 as YNNKEL (reference sequence). This CDR3 spans 16 amino acids. The DNA of the CDR3 is TGTGCCAGCAGCCTAGCGGGGGGCGGAAGCGGAGATACGCAGTATTTT. Translated: CASSLAGGGSGDTQYF.

The rearrangement joins TRBV6-4 to TRBJ2-3; TRBD1 matches 9 bases. CDR3 size: 17 residues. The germline gives CDR1 MRHNA, CDR2 SNTAGT. Germline trimming cut 0 bases from V and 6 bases from J; bases unmatched to any gene: 10. The CDR3 sequence is CASSDSGQGRFVDTQYF. Written as DNA, the CDR3 is TGTGCCAGCAGTGACTCGGGACAGGGTCGTTTTGTGGATACGCAGTATTTT.

This clone has a handful of counts. The chain carries TRBV9 and TRBJ2-5, with D maybe TRBD1 (6 bases). The V and J ends lost 5 bases and 5 bases respectively, with 19 bases between them. Germline assignment: CDR1 SGDLS and CDR2 YYNGEE. The CDR3 runs 15 residues. DNA for the CDR3: TGTGCCAGCAGTATAATGGGGGCGGGTTCGGAGACCCAGTACTTC. Protein product: CASSIMGAGSETQYF.

This clone turned up a few times. This chain connects TRBV19 to TRBJ1-3, with 7 bases aligning to TRBD1. Germline-derived CDR1 and CDR2 are LNHDA and SQIVND (reference sequence). J gave up 0 bases and V 5 bases, and 4 bases lay outside the gene matches. The CDR3 has 15 amino acids. CDR3 region: CASSSQGFSGNTIYF. CDR3 in DNA: TGTGCCAGTAGTTCACAGGGGTTCTCTGGAAACACCATATATTTT. Using reference TRBV19 and TRBJ1-3 for the parts outside the CDR3, the full variable domain is DGGITQSPKYLFRKEGQNVTLSCEQNLNHDAMYWYRQDPGQGLRLIYYSQIVNDFQKGDIAEGYSVSREKKESFPLTVTSAQKNPTAFYLCASSSQGFSGNTIYFGEGSWLTVV.

V gene TRBV6-1 combines with J gene TRBJ2-1, with 8 nucleotides matching TRBD1. The V gene end was trimmed by 6 bases and the J gene end by 10 bases; junction bases not matched to a gene: 5. CDR3 length equals 12 residues. Germline V gene data show CDR1 as MNHNS and CDR2 as SASEGT. CDR3 region: CASSRQGSEQFF. DNA for the CDR3: TGTGCCAGCAGCCGACAGGGGTCCGAGCAGTTCTTC.

J is TRBJ1-4 and V is TRBV5-1; D unclear. The CDR3 runs to 14 residues. In germline, CDR1 is SGHRS, CDR2 YFSETQ. Trimming shortened V by 0 bases and J by 9 bases, and 12 bases separated the two germline ends. The CDR3 DNA sequence: TGCGCCAGCAGCTTGGCCCCGGAGTCTCAAAAACTGTTTTTT. Translating gives CASSLAPESQKLFF.

This chain links TRBV5-1 with TRBJ2-5; 8 positions match TRBD1. CDR3 length: 13 amino acids. With V trimmed by 0 bases and J by 9 bases, 4 bases remained unmatched. The germline CDR1 and CDR2 sequences are SGHRS and YFSETQ. The CDR3 DNA is TGCGCCAGCAGCTTGGGACAGGGGTCGCCCCAGTACTTC. Its translation: CASSLGQGSPQYF. Supplemented by reference TRBV5-1 and TRBJ2-5, the full variable domain reads KAGVTQTPRYLIKTRGQQVTLSCSPISGHRSVSWYQQTPGQGLQFLFEYFSETQRNKGNFPGRFSGRQFSNSRSEMNVSTLELGDSALYLCASSLGQGSPQYFGPGTRLLVL.